Below, 16 T cell receptor beta chains from the same sample are listed, as sequenced in a study of regulatory T cells in long-lasting Graves disease. Building the TCR beta libraries relied on iRepertoire HTBI primers, and CDR3 regions underwent Arm-PCR. One entry per CDR3 protein results from TCRdb running MiXCR on the multiplex PCR reads. The profile covers more than 650,000 distinct CDR3 sequences, with around 30% appearing a single time and about two fifths taken by the ten largest. Time point defined: persistent/refractory GD, antithyroid drugs over 5 years with positive TRAb. PBMCs were the source of the RNA used for TCR sequencing. Source: peripheral blood mononuclear cells (PBMCs), taken when the disease was refractory, from a patient treated with antithyroid drugs. These receptors were obtained from a female donor with Graves disease.

The J gene is TRBJ2-1, the V gene TRBV19; tentatively, D is TRBD1 (6 bases). CDR3 size: 14 residues. V shed 3 bases and J shed 5 bases, with 11 bases lying between them. Per germline, CDR1 LNHDA and CDR2 SQIVND (reference sequence). This CDR3 is CASSINRVNNEQFF. In DNA, the CDR3 is TGTGCCAGTAGTATCAACAGGGTTAACAATGAGCAGTTCTTC.

The rearrangement links TRBV13 to TRBJ1-2, with 8 nucleotides matching TRBD1. Germline values: CDR1 PRHDT, CDR2 FYEKMQ (reference sequence). Trimming removed 5 bases from V and 8 bases from J; junction bases left unmatched: 10. This CDR3 spans 14 amino acids. CDR3 DNA sequence: TGTGCCAGCAGCGTCTCAGGGGGCAGAGGAGGCTACACCTTC. This gives the protein CASSVSGGRGGYTF.

Of note for this clonotype: One base away lies a much larger clone, so this may be a sequencing read error. V and J are TRBV7-3 and TRBJ2-2; perhaps TRBD1 as D (6 bases). There are 14 residues in the CDR3. Looked up from germline, CDR1 is SGHTA and CDR2 is FQGTGA. The CDR3 DNA follows: TGTGCCAGCAGTAACCAGGGGAACACCGGGGAGCCGTTTTTT. Protein: CASSNQGNTGEPFF.

This clonotype came up a few times. V and J are TRBV29-1 and TRBJ1-1; the D gene is possibly TRBD1 (5 bases). The V end was cut by 1 base, the J end by 4 bases, with 10 bases between. The CDR3 runs 13 residues. Germline assignment: CDR1 SQVTM and CDR2 ANQGSEA. The CDR3 DNA reads as TGCAGCGTTGAAGTCGCCAGGGCCACTGAAGCTTTCTTT. This sequence encodes CSVEVARATEAFF.

This clonotype has a handful of counts. This sequence joins TRBV27 and TRBJ1-5; a possible D gene is TRBD1 (5 bases). The V and J ends lost 3 bases and 6 bases respectively, with 12 bases between them. Germline CDR1 MNHEY, CDR2 SMNVEV (reference sequence). This CDR3 spans 14 amino acids. CDR3 nucleotides: TGTGCCAGCAGTTTCAAGGGACGCGGTCAGCCCCAGCATTTT. It is translated as CASSFKGRGQPQHF.

This clonotype came up many times. The genes are TRBV2 and TRBJ2-5, with D perhaps matching TRBD1 (5 bases). CDR1 is SNHLY, CDR2 FYNNEI, per germline. The CDR3 extends over 14 amino acids. V gave up 6 bases and J gave up 0 bases, with 11 bases separating them. The CDR3 reads CASSRQTYQETQYF. The CDR3 nucleotides read TGTGCCAGCAGCCGACAGACCTACCAAGAGACCCAGTACTTC.

This clonotype was observed a handful of times. The chain is built from TRBV12-3 or TRBV12-4 and TRBJ1-2; 11 positions match TRBD1. After removal of 6 bases from V and 7 bases from J, the junction contained 4 bases not matched to a gene. This CDR3 spans 13 amino acids. The CDR3 DNA sequence: TGTGCCAGCAGCGGACAGGGGGCGTCTGGCTACACCTTC. Translated: CASSGQGASGYTF.

This sequence joins TRBV27 and TRBJ2-1; TRBD2 aligns across 13 bases. V shed 4 bases, J shed 4 bases, and the junction held 7 bases outside the gene matches. The germline V gene encodes CDR1 MNHEY and CDR2 SMNVEV (reference sequence). The CDR3 is made up of 17 amino acids. The CDR3 bases are TGTGCCAGCAGTTACGGGACTAGCGGGGCCTCATACAATGAGCAGTTCTTC. It codes for CASSYGTSGASYNEQFF.

The chain employs TRBV5-1 and TRBJ2-7; 11 positions match TRBD2. CDR3 size: 15 residues. V lost 2 bases, J lost 12 bases, and 13 bases stayed unmatched. CDR1 is SGHRS and CDR2 is YFSETQ in the germline V gene. The CDR3 region is CASSFVAGGPNHRYF. The DNA for the CDR3 is TGCGCCAGCAGCTTCGTAGCGGGAGGGCCTAATCATCGGTACTTC. Looking up the rest from reference TRBV5-1 and TRBJ2-7 gives the full variable domain: KAGVTQTPRYLIKTRGQQVTLSCSPISGHRSVSWYQQTPGQGLQFLFEYFSETQRNKGNFPGRFSGRQFSNSRSEMNVSTLELGDSALYLCASSFVAGGPNHRYFGPGTRLTVT.

The chain links TRBV7-6 to TRBJ1-5; weak D call: TRBD1 (6 bases). Germline-derived CDR1 and CDR2 are SGHVS and FNYEAQ. This CDR3 has 16 residues. V was trimmed by 1 base and J by 0 bases, leaving 10 bases between them. CDR3 amino acids: CASSLGGASSNQPQHF. The CDR3 DNA sequence: TGTGCCAGCAGCTTAGGGGGGGCCTCTAGCAATCAGCCCCAGCATTTT.

The genes are TRBV20-1 and TRBJ2-2, with unresolved D. Germline-derived CDR1 and CDR2 are DFQATT and SNEGSKA (reference sequence). The CDR3 spans 11 residues. V dropped 3 bases and J dropped 4 bases, with 3 bases sitting between them. The CDR3 sequence is CSASTTGELFF. CDR3 nucleotides: TGCAGTGCTAGTACCACCGGGGAGCTGTTTTTT.

In this sample, this clonotype turned up many times. This rearrangement joins TRBV28 to TRBJ1-2; D may be TRBD1 (5 bases). The CDR3 sequence is 17 residues long. The V gene lost 3 bases and the J gene lost 4 bases, with 21 bases spanning the gap. Germline CDR1 is MDHEN and CDR2 is SYDVKM. As DNA, the CDR3 is TGTGCCAGCAGTTTGCTCGGGACGGAGAGTTTAATCTATGGCTACACCTTC. The encoded protein is CASSLLGTESLIYGYTF.

This clonotype appeared a few times. This sequence joins TRBV30 and TRBJ1-1, with D uncertain. The germline V and J ends were trimmed by 0 bases and 5 bases, with 13 bases remaining between them. Germline V gene data show CDR1 as GTSNPN and CDR2 as SVGIG (reference sequence). The length of the CDR3 is 14 residues. As DNA, the CDR3 is TGTGCCTGGAGTGTACCTGAGGGTAGGACTGAAGCTTTCTTT. The encoded protein is CAWSVPEGRTEAFF.

This clonotype showed up just a few times. The gene calls are TRBV29-1 and TRBJ1-1, with D unclear. Germline assignment: CDR1 SQVTM and CDR2 ANQGSEA. Trimming took off 4 bases at V and 7 bases at J, with 19 bases between the two ends. The CDR3 has 14 residues. As DNA, the CDR3 is TGCAGCGTTGTTATCAGTTTACCTGGGAATGAAGCTTTCTTT. Protein: CSVVISLPGNEAFF.

The table lists this clonotype with a few counts. The rearrangement joins TRBV6-5 to TRBJ2-7; 10 nucleotides match TRBD2. Germline values: CDR1 MNHEY, CDR2 SVGAGI. V lost 0 bases, J lost 4 bases, and 3 bases stayed unmatched. This CDR3 spans 15 amino acids. The CDR3 region has the DNA TGTGCCAGCAGTTACTCGTCTAGCGGGGGATACGAGCAGTACTTC. This sequence encodes CASSYSSSGGYEQYF.

The rearrangement uses TRBV28 and TRBJ2-2, with D maybe TRBD2 (6 bases). Germline CDR1 and CDR2: MDHEN and SYDVKM. With 7 bases removed from V and 4 bases from J, the gap between germline ends came to 19 bases. The length of the CDR3 is 16 residues. The CDR3 sequence is CASTFPRGVGTGELFF. CDR3 sequence (DNA): TGTGCCAGCACCTTCCCGCGGGGTGTGGGCACCGGGGAGCTGTTTTTT.